Listed below are T cell receptor beta chains from one sample, sequenced in a study of T cells after yellow fever vaccination. TCRdb reprocessed the 5' RACE reads with MiXCR, giving one entry per CDR3 protein. This sample has 150,000 to 200,000 distinct CDR3 sequences, with 5.5% to 7.5% found just once. Here the sequenced sample was CD4+ T cells sorted from PBMCs, taken about 5 days after the first yellow fever vaccination. Receptors were obtained from a man in his late teens or twenties who received the YFV17D yellow fever vaccine. Each CDR3 is given with its conserved first and last residue. D genes are given only for firm matches. Only some rows state a clone size, as once, few, many or a class for expanded clones.

>TRBV5-5|.|TRBJ1-2|once
TGTGCCAGCAGCTTGGCATGGTCAAGTTATGGCTACACCTTC
CASSLAWSSYGYTF
>TRBV5-6|TRBD1|TRBJ2-7|many
TGTGCCAGCAGCTTGGAGGGGACGACAGGGGAGCAGTACTTC
CASSLEGTTGEQYF
>TRBV29-1|TRBD1|TRBJ1-1|many
TGCAGCGTTGAACAGGGGGTCGACACTGAAGCTTTCTTT
CSVEQGVDTEAFF
>TRBV5-4|.|TRBJ2-1|.
TGTGCCAGCAGCTTATTCGTAATAGGATCCTACAATGAGCAGTTCTTC
CASSLFVIGSYNEQFF
>TRBV20-1|.|TRBJ2-1|.
TGCAGTGCTAGAGATGCACCAAATGAGCAGTTCTTC
CSARDAPNEQFF
>TRBV4-1|.|TRBJ1-1|many
TGCGCCAGCAGCCAAGCATTAAAGAACACTGAAGCTTTCTTT
CASSQALKNTEAFF
>TRBV28|.|TRBJ1-2|many
TGTGCCAGCAGTTTGTACGGTCCTGGCGGCTACACCTTC
CASSLYGPGGYTF
>TRBV5-1|.|TRBJ1-1|many
TGCGCCAGCAGCCCAGGAGGGAGGGAAGCTTTCTTT
CASSPGGREAFF
>TRBV5-1|.|TRBJ2-7|many
TGCGCCAGCAGCTTGGCAGGGACACGGGTGTCGGGTGAGCAGTACTTC
CASSLAGTRVSGEQYF
>TRBV5-5|.|TRBJ1-5|few
TGTGCCAGCAGCCCGCTGGGCCAGCCCCAGCATTTT
CASSPLGQPQHF
>TRBV18|.|TRBJ2-5|few
TGTGCCAGCTCTCGTGAACGATCGGGCTTCCAAGAGACCCAGTACTTC
CASSRERSGFQETQYF
>TRBV3-1|TRBD1|TRBJ1-2|.
TGTGCCAGCAGCCGACAGGGAGGGAGCTATGGCTACACCTTC
CASSRQGGSYGYTF
>TRBV12-5|TRBD1|TRBJ1-4|.
TGTGCTAGTGGGCAGAACCCCGGGACAGGGGTAGAAAAACTGTTTTTT
CASGQNPGTGVEKLFF